Listed below are T cell receptor beta chains from one sample, sequenced in a study of blood T cell repertoires in COVID-19. Data came from immunoSEQ multiplex PCR; TCRdb stores just in-frame clones and leaves some out. This table has under 130,000 clones, under 75% appearing once. Sequenced material: peripheral blood. Receptors were obtained from a man older than 75 with acute or convalescent COVID-19. Each CDR3 is given with its conserved first and last residue. D genes are given only for firm matches. Where a row states a size, it is once, few, many or the class of an expanded clone; other rows omit it.

v_gene: TRBV5-1
j_gene: TRBJ2-3
abundance: NA
d_gene: TRBD2
CDR3nt: TGCGCCAGCAATGCGGGAGGGTACGAAGATACGCAGTATTTT
CDR3aa: CASNAGGYEDTQYF

v_gene: TRBV18
j_gene: TRBJ2-3
abundance: few
d_gene: TRBD1
CDR3nt: TGTGCCAGCTCCCAGTCGGGACAGGGGACAGATACGCAGTATTTT
CDR3aa: CASSQSGQGTDTQYF

v_gene: TRBV5-1
j_gene: TRBJ1-2
abundance: NA
d_gene: TRBD1
CDR3nt: TGCGCCAGCAGCCCCCAGGGGGACTATGGCTACACCTTC
CDR3aa: CASSPQGDYGYTF

v_gene: TRBV10-1
j_gene: TRBJ2-2
abundance: few
d_gene: NA
CDR3nt: TGCGCCAGCAGTGAACTGGGAGAACCGCTCGGGGAGCTGTTTTTT
CDR3aa: CASSELGEPLGELFF

v_gene: TRBV6-5
j_gene: TRBJ1-4
abundance: NA
d_gene: TRBD1
CDR3nt: TGTGCCAGCAGTTACTCCGGGACAGGGGATGAAAAACTGTTTTTT
CDR3aa: CASSYSGTGDEKLFF

v_gene: TRBV5-5
j_gene: TRBJ1-1
abundance: NA
d_gene: NA
CDR3nt: TGTGCCAGCAGCTCCTCCACAGGGCGCAGTACTGAAGCTTTCTTT
CDR3aa: CASSSSTGRSTEAFF

v_gene: TRBV10-1
j_gene: TRBJ2-7
abundance: medium-sized
d_gene: NA
CDR3nt: TGCGCCAGCAGTACCGGGACTCAACCGGACTACGAGCAGTACTTC
CDR3aa: CASSTGTQPDYEQYF

v_gene: TRBV5-6
j_gene: TRBJ2-5
abundance: NA
d_gene: TRBD2
CDR3nt: TGTGCCAGCAGCTTTGAGGGAGGGTCCGGGGAGACCCAGTACTTC
CDR3aa: CASSFEGGSGETQYF

v_gene: TRBV18
j_gene: TRBJ2-4
abundance: NA
d_gene: NA
CDR3nt: TGTGCCAGCTCATCGCCAGAGAGGGCCAAAAACATTCAGTACTTC
CDR3aa: CASSSPERAKNIQYF

v_gene: TRBV10-3
j_gene: TRBJ2-1
abundance: NA
d_gene: NA
CDR3nt: TGTGCCACCCAAGAACCGGGCTCCTACAATGAGCAGTTCTTC
CDR3aa: CATQEPGSYNEQFF

v_gene: TRBV4-3
j_gene: TRBJ2-1
abundance: NA
d_gene: TRBD2
CDR3nt: TGCGCCAGCAGCCAAGACGGGGAGGGAAGTGAGCAGTTCTTC
CDR3aa: CASSQDGEGSEQFF

v_gene: TRBV6-6
j_gene: TRBJ2-5
abundance: NA
d_gene: TRBD1
CDR3nt: TGTGCCAGCAGTTTAAATTTACAGGGGGAAGAGACCCAGTACTTC
CDR3aa: CASSLNLQGEETQYF

v_gene: TRBV9
j_gene: TRBJ2-2
abundance: once
d_gene: TRBD1
CDR3nt: TGTGCCAGCAGCGTAGCAGGGGGCAGAAACACCGGGGAGCTGTTTTTT
CDR3aa: CASSVAGGRNTGELFF

v_gene: TRBV24-1
j_gene: TRBJ2-1
abundance: NA
d_gene: NA
CDR3nt: TGTGCCACCAGTGATTACGAGCCAAGCTCCTACAATGAGCAGTTCTTC
CDR3aa: CATSDYEPSSYNEQFF

v_gene: TRBV2
j_gene: TRBJ2-7
abundance: once
d_gene: NA
CDR3nt: TGTGCCAGCACAGACAGGCTCGGAGGTTTTTACGAGCAGTACTTC
CDR3aa: CASTDRLGGFYEQYF

v_gene: TRBV9
j_gene: TRBJ2-2
abundance: few
d_gene: TRBD1
CDR3nt: TGTGCCAGCAGCCTTAGGACAGGGCCCACCGGGGAGCTGTTTTTT
CDR3aa: CASSLRTGPTGELFF

v_gene: TRBV6-6
j_gene: TRBJ2-1
abundance: NA
d_gene: NA
CDR3nt: TGTGCCAGCAGACTTACAGGGTTCGATGAGCAGTTCTTC
CDR3aa: CASRLTGFDEQFF

v_gene: TRBV10-3
j_gene: TRBJ2-2
abundance: NA
d_gene: NA
CDR3nt: TGTGCCACCCGGACTGAAACGAACACCGGGGAGCTGTTTTTT
CDR3aa: CATRTETNTGELFF

v_gene: TRBV20-1
j_gene: TRBJ2-1
abundance: NA
d_gene: NA
CDR3nt: TGCAGTGCTAACCGGGGGAATGAGCAGTTCTTC
CDR3aa: CSANRGNEQFF

v_gene: TRBV12-3/TRBV12-4
j_gene: TRBJ2-7
abundance: many
d_gene: TRBD2
CDR3nt: TGTGCCAGCACCTCGGGAGGGCACGACGAGCAGTACTTC
CDR3aa: CASTSGGHDEQYF

v_gene: TRBV19
j_gene: TRBJ2-1
abundance: NA
d_gene: TRBD2
CDR3nt: TGTGCCAGTAGTATCCGGACTAGCGGGAGGGCCGGGCTGTACAATGAGCAGTTCTTC
CDR3aa: CASSIRTSGRAGLYNEQFF

v_gene: TRBV2
j_gene: TRBJ1-5
abundance: NA
d_gene: NA
CDR3nt: TGTGCCAGCAGGAGGGAAAGCAATCAGCCCCAGCATTTT
CDR3aa: CASRRESNQPQHF

v_gene: TRBV18
j_gene: TRBJ2-7
abundance: once
d_gene: TRBD1
CDR3nt: TGTGCCAGCTCACGGTCGACAGGGGAGCAGTACTTC
CDR3aa: CASSRSTGEQYF

v_gene: TRBV28
j_gene: TRBJ1-2
abundance: NA
d_gene: NA
CDR3nt: TGTGCCAGCAGCTGGCCAGGGAAGAACTATGGCTACACCTTC
CDR3aa: CASSWPGKNYGYTF

v_gene: TRBV5-1
j_gene: TRBJ2-1
abundance: NA
d_gene: NA
CDR3nt: TGCGCCAGCAGCTTGGTGGTAGCGGTTCAGTACAATGAGCAGTTCTTC
CDR3aa: CASSLVVAVQYNEQFF

v_gene: TRBV28
j_gene: TRBJ2-7
abundance: NA
d_gene: NA
CDR3nt: TGTGCCAGCAGTTTGGCAGTTTTTCCAGGTGGCTCCTACGAGCAGTACTTC
CDR3aa: CASSLAVFPGGSYEQYF

v_gene: TRBV6-5
j_gene: TRBJ2-1
abundance: NA
d_gene: NA
CDR3nt: TGTGCCAGCAGTACAACCTACAATGAGCAGTTCTTC
CDR3aa: CASSTTYNEQFF

v_gene: TRBV28
j_gene: TRBJ1-5
abundance: NA
d_gene: NA
CDR3nt: TGTGCCAGCAGGGGGAGCGCCACACCCACTCAGCCCCAGCATTTT
CDR3aa: CASRGSATPTQPQHF

v_gene: TRBV21-1
j_gene: TRBJ2-7
abundance: NA
d_gene: NA
CDR3nt: TGTGCCAGCAGCAAGGGGATCAGCAGGGGTCACGAGCAGTACTTC
CDR3aa: CASSKGISRGHEQYF

v_gene: TRBV27
j_gene: TRBJ1-5
abundance: NA
d_gene: NA
CDR3nt: TGTGCCAGCAGTTTATTGTACGGGAATCAGCCCCAGCATTTT
CDR3aa: CASSLLYGNQPQHF

v_gene: TRBV27
j_gene: TRBJ2-2
abundance: NA
d_gene: NA
CDR3nt: TGTGCCAGCAGAGGTAATTCTAGATGGACCGGGGAGCTGTTTTTT
CDR3aa: CASRGNSRWTGELFF

v_gene: TRBV3-1/TRBV3-2
j_gene: TRBJ1-1
abundance: NA
d_gene: TRBD1
CDR3nt: TGTGCCAGCACCCCAGCCGGACAGGGGGGGACTGAAGCTTTCTTT
CDR3aa: CASTPAGQGGTEAFF

v_gene: TRBV10-3
j_gene: TRBJ2-1
abundance: NA
d_gene: TRBD2
CDR3nt: TGTGCCATTGGACTAGTGGATGAGCAGTTCTTC
CDR3aa: CAIGLVDEQFF

v_gene: TRBV19
j_gene: TRBJ2-1
abundance: NA
d_gene: NA
CDR3nt: TGTGCCAGTAGCCTCAAAGACTTAGCCTACAATGAGCAGTTCTTC
CDR3aa: CASSLKDLAYNEQFF

v_gene: TRBV30
j_gene: TRBJ2-7
abundance: NA
d_gene: TRBD1
CDR3nt: TGTGCACGCCGGGACAGAGGAACCTACGAGCAGTACTTC
CDR3aa: CARRDRGTYEQYF

v_gene: TRBV11-2
j_gene: TRBJ2-3
abundance: NA
d_gene: TRBD2
CDR3nt: TGTGCCAGCAGCTTCGTTAGCGGGAGTGGGAGAGATACGCAGTATTTT
CDR3aa: CASSFVSGSGRDTQYF

v_gene: TRBV12-3/TRBV12-4
j_gene: TRBJ2-7
abundance: NA
d_gene: NA
CDR3nt: TGTGCCAGCAGTGCACAGGGCTCCTACGAGCAGTACTTC
CDR3aa: CASSAQGSYEQYF

v_gene: TRBV11-2
j_gene: TRBJ2-6
abundance: NA
d_gene: NA
CDR3nt: TGTGCCAGCAGCTTTGGAGGGTTCGGGGCCAACGTCCTGACTTTC
CDR3aa: CASSFGGFGANVLTF

v_gene: TRBV19
j_gene: TRBJ2-7
abundance: NA
d_gene: NA
CDR3nt: TGTGCCAGTAGTGATCACAGGGGACTTATCTACGAGCAGTACTTC
CDR3aa: CASSDHRGLIYEQYF

v_gene: TRBV5-1
j_gene: TRBJ1-2
abundance: NA
d_gene: TRBD1
CDR3nt: TGCGCCAGCAGCTTGGAAGGAGCGCGACAGGGGGCTATAAACTATGGCTACACCTTC
CDR3aa: CASSLEGARQGAINYGYTF

v_gene: TRBV6-6
j_gene: TRBJ2-7
abundance: NA
d_gene: NA
CDR3nt: TGTGCCAGCAGTTATCAAGTGAGCGAGCAGTACTTC
CDR3aa: CASSYQVSEQYF

v_gene: TRBV7-2
j_gene: TRBJ2-5
abundance: NA
d_gene: NA
CDR3nt: TGTGCCAGCAGCAAAGGGGGTAGGCAAGAGACCCAGTACTTC
CDR3aa: CASSKGGRQETQYF

v_gene: TRBV28
j_gene: TRBJ2-2
abundance: NA
d_gene: TRBD2
CDR3nt: TGTGCCAGCAGTTTGGGACTTAGGGCGGGAGAGACCGGGGAGCTGTTTTTT
CDR3aa: CASSLGLRAGETGELFF

v_gene: TRBV2
j_gene: TRBJ2-2
abundance: few
d_gene: NA
CDR3nt: TGTGCCAGCAGTGCGGCGGTCACCGGGGAGCTGTTTTTT
CDR3aa: CASSAAVTGELFF

v_gene: TRBV28
j_gene: TRBJ2-5
abundance: few
d_gene: TRBD2
CDR3nt: TGTGCCAGCATCCGGCGTCTAGCGGAACAAGAGACCCAGTACTTC
CDR3aa: CASIRRLAEQETQYF

v_gene: TRBV5-1
j_gene: TRBJ1-4
abundance: NA
d_gene: NA
CDR3nt: TGCGCCAGCAGCTTCGGGGGGCCTGGGGAAAAACTGTTTTTT
CDR3aa: CASSFGGPGEKLFF

v_gene: TRBV11-3
j_gene: TRBJ2-7
abundance: NA
d_gene: TRBD1
CDR3nt: TGTGCCAGCAGCTCCCGGGACAGTTGTCGGGTGGAGCAGTACTTC
CDR3aa: CASSSRDSCRVEQYF

v_gene: TRBV29-1
j_gene: TRBJ2-7
abundance: NA
d_gene: NA
CDR3nt: TGCAGCGTAGGGACTGACTCCTACGAGCAGTACTTC
CDR3aa: CSVGTDSYEQYF

v_gene: TRBV19
j_gene: TRBJ2-7
abundance: once
d_gene: NA
CDR3nt: TGTGCCAGTAGTCCCGTCGTCCGGGGGAACGAGCAGTACTTC
CDR3aa: CASSPVVRGNEQYF

v_gene: TRBV5-1
j_gene: TRBJ1-1
abundance: NA
d_gene: NA
CDR3nt: TGCGCCAGCAGCAAAAAAACACAGTCGAACACTGAAGCTTTCTTT
CDR3aa: CASSKKTQSNTEAFF

v_gene: TRBV18
j_gene: TRBJ2-2
abundance: NA
d_gene: NA
CDR3nt: TGTGCCAGCTCACCACGGGCTACGGCTCAGAACACCGGGGAGCTGTTTTTT
CDR3aa: CASSPRATAQNTGELFF

v_gene: TRBV7-8
j_gene: TRBJ2-5
abundance: NA
d_gene: TRBD1
CDR3nt: TGTGCCAGCAGCTTTACAGGGGGAGAAAAAGAGACCCAGTACTTC
CDR3aa: CASSFTGGEKETQYF

v_gene: TRBV28
j_gene: TRBJ2-1
abundance: NA
d_gene: NA
CDR3nt: TGTGCCAGCAGTTTAGGGCAGGGCGAGCAGTTCTTC
CDR3aa: CASSLGQGEQFF

v_gene: TRBV28
j_gene: TRBJ2-7
abundance: NA
d_gene: NA
CDR3nt: TGTGCCAGCAGTTCCGGGTCGGAGCCCTACGAGCAGTACTTC
CDR3aa: CASSSGSEPYEQYF

v_gene: TRBV6-6
j_gene: TRBJ1-1
abundance: NA
d_gene: NA
CDR3nt: TGTGCCAGCAGTTATGGCCAGGGGATCACTGAAGCTTTCTTT
CDR3aa: CASSYGQGITEAFF

v_gene: TRBV6-5
j_gene: TRBJ1-3
abundance: NA
d_gene: TRBD1
CDR3nt: TGTGCCAGCACCTCCCGGGACAGTGGAAACACCATATATTTT
CDR3aa: CASTSRDSGNTIYF

v_gene: TRBV19
j_gene: TRBJ2-1
abundance: NA
d_gene: NA
CDR3nt: TGTGCCAGTAGTATAGGTGGGGGACTTTTAGGAAATGAGCAGTTCTTC
CDR3aa: CASSIGGGLLGNEQFF

v_gene: TRBV7-8
j_gene: TRBJ2-5
abundance: NA
d_gene: TRBD1
CDR3nt: TGTGCCAGCAGCTTATTCACAGGGGCCCAAGAGACCCAGTACTTC
CDR3aa: CASSLFTGAQETQYF

v_gene: TRBV9
j_gene: TRBJ2-3
abundance: NA
d_gene: TRBD2
CDR3nt: TGTGCCAGCAGCGTAGGGGCTAGCGGTGACACAGATACGCAGTATTTT
CDR3aa: CASSVGASGDTDTQYF